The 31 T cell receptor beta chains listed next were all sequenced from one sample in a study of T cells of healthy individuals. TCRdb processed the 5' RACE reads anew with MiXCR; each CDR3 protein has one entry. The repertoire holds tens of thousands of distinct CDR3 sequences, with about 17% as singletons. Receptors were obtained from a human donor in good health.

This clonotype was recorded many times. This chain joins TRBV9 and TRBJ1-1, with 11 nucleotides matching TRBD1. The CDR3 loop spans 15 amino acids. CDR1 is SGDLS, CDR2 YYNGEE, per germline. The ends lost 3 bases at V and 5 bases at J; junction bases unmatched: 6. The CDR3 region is CASSAGGTGGTEAFF. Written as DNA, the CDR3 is TGTGCCAGCAGCGCAGGGGGGACAGGGGGAACTGAAGCTTTCTTT.

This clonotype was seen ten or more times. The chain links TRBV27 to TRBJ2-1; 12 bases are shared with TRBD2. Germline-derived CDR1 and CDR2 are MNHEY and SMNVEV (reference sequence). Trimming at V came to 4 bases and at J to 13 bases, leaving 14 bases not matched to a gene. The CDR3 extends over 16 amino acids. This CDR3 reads CASSSPRSLAGGRQFF. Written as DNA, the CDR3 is TGTGCCAGCAGTTCCCCCCGGTCCCTAGCGGGGGGGCGACAGTTCTTC.

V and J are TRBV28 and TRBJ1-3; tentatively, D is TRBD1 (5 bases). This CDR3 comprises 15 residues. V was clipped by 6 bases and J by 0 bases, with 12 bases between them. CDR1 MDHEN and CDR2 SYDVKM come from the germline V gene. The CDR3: CASRSGAVSGNTIYF. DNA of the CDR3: TGTGCCAGCAGATCCGGGGCCGTCTCTGGAAACACCATATATTTT.

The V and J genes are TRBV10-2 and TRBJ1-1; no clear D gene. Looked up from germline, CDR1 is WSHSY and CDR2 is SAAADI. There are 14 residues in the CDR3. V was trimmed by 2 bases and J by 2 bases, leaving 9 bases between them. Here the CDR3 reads CASSEKQRNTEAFF. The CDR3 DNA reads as TGCGCCAGCAGTGAGAAACAGAGAAACACTGAAGCTTTCTTT.

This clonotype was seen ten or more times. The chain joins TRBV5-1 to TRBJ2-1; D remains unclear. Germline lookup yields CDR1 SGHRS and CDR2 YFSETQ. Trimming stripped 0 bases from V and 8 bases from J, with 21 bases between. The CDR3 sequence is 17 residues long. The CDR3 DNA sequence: TGCGCCAGCAGCTTGGTTACGAGGAAGGGTGGAAGGGATGAGCAGTTCTTC. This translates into CASSLVTRKGGRDEQFF. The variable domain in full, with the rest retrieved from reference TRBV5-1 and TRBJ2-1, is KAGVTQTPRYLIKTRGQQVTLSCSPISGHRSVSWYQQTPGQGLQFLFEYFSETQRNKGNFPGRFSGRQFSNSRSEMNVSTLELGDSALYLCASSLVTRKGGRDEQFFGPGTRLTVL.

The CDR3 reads CASSSSIKEETQYF. The CDR3 coding sequence is TGTGCCAGCAGCTCCAGTATCAAAGAAGAGACCCAGTACTTC. The chain carries TRBV7-2 and TRBJ2-5; D is unresolved. V lost 4 bases and J 3 bases, leaving 12 bases between the germline ends. The CDR3 totals 14 residues. In germline, CDR1 is SGHTA, CDR2 FQGNSA.

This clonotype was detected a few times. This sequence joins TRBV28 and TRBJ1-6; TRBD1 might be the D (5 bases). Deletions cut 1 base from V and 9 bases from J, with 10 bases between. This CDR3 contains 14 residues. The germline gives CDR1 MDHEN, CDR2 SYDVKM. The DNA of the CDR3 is TGTGCCAGCAGTTTATCAGGGATTGGTTCACCCCTCCACTTT. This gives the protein CASSLSGIGSPLHF.

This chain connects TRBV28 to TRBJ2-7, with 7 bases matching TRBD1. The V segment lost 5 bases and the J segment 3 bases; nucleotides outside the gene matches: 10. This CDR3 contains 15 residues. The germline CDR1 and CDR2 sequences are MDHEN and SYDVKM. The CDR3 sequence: CASSNRQGYHYEQYF. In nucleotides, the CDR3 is TGTGCCAGCAGTAACCGACAGGGATATCACTACGAGCAGTACTTC.

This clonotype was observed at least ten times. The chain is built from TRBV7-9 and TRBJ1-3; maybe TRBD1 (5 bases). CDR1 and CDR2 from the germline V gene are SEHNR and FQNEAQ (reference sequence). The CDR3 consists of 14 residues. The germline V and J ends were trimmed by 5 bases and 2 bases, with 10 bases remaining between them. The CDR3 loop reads CASSPRTTGNTIYF. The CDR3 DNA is TGTGCCAGCAGCCCTCGGACAACTGGAAACACCATATATTTT. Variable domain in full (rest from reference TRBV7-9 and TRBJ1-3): DTGVSQNPRHKITKRGQNVTFRCDPISEHNRLYWYRQTLGQGPEFLTYFQNEAQLEKSRLLSDRFSAERPKGSFSTLEIQRTEQGDSAMYLCASSPRTTGNTIYFGEGSWLTVV.

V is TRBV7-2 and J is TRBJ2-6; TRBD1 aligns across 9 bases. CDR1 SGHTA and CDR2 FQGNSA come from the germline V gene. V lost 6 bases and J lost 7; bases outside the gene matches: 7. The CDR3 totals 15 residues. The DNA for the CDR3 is TGTGCCAGCAGTCCGACAGGGGGTGTTGCCAACGTCCTGACTTTC. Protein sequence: CASSPTGGVANVLTF.

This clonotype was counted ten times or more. The CDR3 loop is CASSEAGGPQETQYF. The CDR3 DNA is TGTGCCAGCAGTGAAGCGGGAGGTCCCCAAGAGACCCAGTACTTC. The chain is built from TRBV25-1 and TRBJ2-5; 8 nucleotides line up with TRBD2. CDR1 is MGHDK and CDR2 is SYGVNS in the germline V gene. The V and J ends lost 2 bases and 1 base, in that order; junction bases with no gene match: 3. The CDR3 spans 15 residues.

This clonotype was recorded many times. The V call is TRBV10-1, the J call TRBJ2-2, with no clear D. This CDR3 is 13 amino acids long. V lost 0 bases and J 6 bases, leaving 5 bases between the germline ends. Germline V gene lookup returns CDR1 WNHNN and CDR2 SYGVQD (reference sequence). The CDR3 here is CASSESFPGELFF. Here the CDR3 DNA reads TGCGCCAGCAGTGAGTCGTTTCCCGGGGAGCTGTTTTTT.

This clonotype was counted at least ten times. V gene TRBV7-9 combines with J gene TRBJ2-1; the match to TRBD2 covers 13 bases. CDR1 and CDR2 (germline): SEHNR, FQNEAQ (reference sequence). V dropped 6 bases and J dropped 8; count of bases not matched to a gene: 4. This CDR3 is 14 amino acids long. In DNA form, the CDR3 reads TGTGCCAGCAGTACTAGCGGGAGGGCCGATGAGCAGTTCTTC. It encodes CASSTSGRADEQFF.

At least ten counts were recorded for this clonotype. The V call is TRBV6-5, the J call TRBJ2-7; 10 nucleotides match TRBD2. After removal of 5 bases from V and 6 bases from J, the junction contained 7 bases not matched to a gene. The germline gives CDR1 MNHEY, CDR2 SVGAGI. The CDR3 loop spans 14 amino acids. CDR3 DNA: TGTGCCAGCAGTCGCCCCGGGACTAGCGTCGAGCAGTACTTC. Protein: CASSRPGTSVEQYF.

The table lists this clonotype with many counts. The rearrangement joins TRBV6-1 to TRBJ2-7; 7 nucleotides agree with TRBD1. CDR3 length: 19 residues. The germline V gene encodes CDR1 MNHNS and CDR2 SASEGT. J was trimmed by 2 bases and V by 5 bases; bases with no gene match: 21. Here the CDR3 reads CASSSAYRGFIGETYEQYF. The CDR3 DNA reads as TGTGCCAGCAGTTCCGCTTACAGGGGTTTTATAGGGGAAACCTACGAGCAGTACTTC.

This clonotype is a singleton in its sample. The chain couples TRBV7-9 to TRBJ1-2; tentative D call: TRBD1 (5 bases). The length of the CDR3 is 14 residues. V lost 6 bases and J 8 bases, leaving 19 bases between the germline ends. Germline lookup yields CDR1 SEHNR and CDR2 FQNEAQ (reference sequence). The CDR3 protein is CASRTAVRGFGYTF. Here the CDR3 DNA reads TGTGCCAGCAGGACAGCCGTTCGAGGTTTCGGCTACACCTTC. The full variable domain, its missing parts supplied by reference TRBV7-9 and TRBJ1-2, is DTGVSQNPRHKITKRGQNVTFRCDPISEHNRLYWYRQTLGQGPEFLTYFQNEAQLEKSRLLSDRFSAERPKGSFSTLEIQRTEQGDSAMYLCASRTAVRGFGYTFGSGTRLTVV.

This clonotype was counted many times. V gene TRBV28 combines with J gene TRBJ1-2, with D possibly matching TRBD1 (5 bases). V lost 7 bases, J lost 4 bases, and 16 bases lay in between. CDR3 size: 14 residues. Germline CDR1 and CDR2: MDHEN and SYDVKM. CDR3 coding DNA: TGTGCCAGCAATTGGGACCTCGAAGGCTATGGCTACACCTTC. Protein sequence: CASNWDLEGYGYTF.

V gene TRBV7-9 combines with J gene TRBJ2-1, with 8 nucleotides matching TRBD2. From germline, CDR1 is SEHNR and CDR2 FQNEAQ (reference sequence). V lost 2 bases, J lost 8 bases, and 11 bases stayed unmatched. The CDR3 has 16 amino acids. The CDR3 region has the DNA TGTGCCAGCAGCTTACCCACGGGGGGGCGCCAGGATGAGCAGTTCTTC. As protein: CASSLPTGGRQDEQFF.

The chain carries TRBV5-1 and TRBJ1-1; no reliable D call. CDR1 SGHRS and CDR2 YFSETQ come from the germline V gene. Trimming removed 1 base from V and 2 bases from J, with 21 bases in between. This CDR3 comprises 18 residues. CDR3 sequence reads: CASSLNLLTRRSNTEAFF. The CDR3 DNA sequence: TGCGCCAGCAGCTTGAATTTACTTACGAGGAGATCAAACACTGAAGCTTTCTTT.

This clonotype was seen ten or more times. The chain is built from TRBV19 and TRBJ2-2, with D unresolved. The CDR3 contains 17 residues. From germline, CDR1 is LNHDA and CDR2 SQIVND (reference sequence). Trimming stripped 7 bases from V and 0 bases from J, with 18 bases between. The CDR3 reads CASISPRKGPNTGELFF. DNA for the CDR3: TGTGCCAGTATCTCCCCTAGGAAAGGACCGAACACCGGGGAGCTGTTTTTT. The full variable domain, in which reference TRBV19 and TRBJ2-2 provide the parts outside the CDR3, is DGGITQSPKYLFRKEGQNVTLSCEQNLNHDAMYWYRQDPGQGLRLIYYSQIVNDFQKGDIAEGYSVSREKKESFPLTVTSAQKNPTAFYLCASISPRKGPNTGELFFGEGSRLTVL.

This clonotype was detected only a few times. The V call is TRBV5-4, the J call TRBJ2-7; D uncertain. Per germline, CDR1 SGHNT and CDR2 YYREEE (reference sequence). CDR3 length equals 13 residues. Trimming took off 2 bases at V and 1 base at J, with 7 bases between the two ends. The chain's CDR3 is CASSFPDSYEQYF. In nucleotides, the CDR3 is TGTGCCAGCAGCTTTCCCGATTCCTACGAGCAGTACTTC.

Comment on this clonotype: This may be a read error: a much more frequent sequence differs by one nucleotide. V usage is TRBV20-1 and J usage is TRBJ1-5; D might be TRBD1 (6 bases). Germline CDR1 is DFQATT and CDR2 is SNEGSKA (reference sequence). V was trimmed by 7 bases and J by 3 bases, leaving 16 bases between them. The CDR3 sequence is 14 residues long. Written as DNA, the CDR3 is TGCAGTGTCCCTATGGGGGGCGACAATCAGCCCCAGCATTTT. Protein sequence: CSVPMGGDNQPQHF.

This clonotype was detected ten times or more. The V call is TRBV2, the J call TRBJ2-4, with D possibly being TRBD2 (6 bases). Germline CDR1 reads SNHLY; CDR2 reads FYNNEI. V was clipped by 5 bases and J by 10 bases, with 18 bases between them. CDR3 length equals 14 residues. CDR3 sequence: CASSPGTLPPIQYF. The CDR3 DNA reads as TGTGCCAGCAGTCCCGGGACTCTTCCACCAATTCAGTACTTC. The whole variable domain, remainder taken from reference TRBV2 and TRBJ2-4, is EPEVTQTPSHQVTQMGQEVILRCVPISNHLYFYWYRQILGQKVEFLVSFYNNEISEKSEIFDDQFSVERPDGSNFTLKIRSTKLEDSAMYFCASSPGTLPPIQYFGAGTRLSVL.

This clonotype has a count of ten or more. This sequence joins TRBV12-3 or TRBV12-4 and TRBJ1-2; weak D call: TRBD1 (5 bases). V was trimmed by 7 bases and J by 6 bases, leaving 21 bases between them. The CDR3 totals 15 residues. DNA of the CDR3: TGTGCCAGCACAGGTCCCTTTCCGGGGACCGATGGCTACACCTTC. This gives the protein CASTGPFPGTDGYTF.

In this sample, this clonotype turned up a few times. DNA for the CDR3: TGTGCCAGCAGCCGAGCGGTCGACAGGGCCAATGGCTACACCTTC. Translation gives CASSRAVDRANGYTF. The chain uses TRBV3-1 and TRBJ1-2, with 7 nucleotides matching TRBD1. Germline CDR1 is LGHDT and CDR2 is YNNKEL (reference sequence). This CDR3 is built from 15 residues. J lost 6 bases, V lost 4 bases, and 11 bases had no gene match.

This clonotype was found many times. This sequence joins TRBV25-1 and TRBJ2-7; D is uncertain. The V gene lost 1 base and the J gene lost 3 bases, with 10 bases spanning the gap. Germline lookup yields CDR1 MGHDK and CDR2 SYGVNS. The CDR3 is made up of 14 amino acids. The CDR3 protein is CASSESNSLYEQYF. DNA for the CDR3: TGTGCCAGCAGTGAATCTAACAGTCTCTACGAGCAGTACTTC.

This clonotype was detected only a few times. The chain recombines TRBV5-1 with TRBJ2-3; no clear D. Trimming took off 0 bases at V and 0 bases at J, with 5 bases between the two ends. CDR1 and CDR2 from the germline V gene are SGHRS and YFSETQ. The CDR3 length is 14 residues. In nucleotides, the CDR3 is TGCGCCAGCAGCTTGGGGGTCAGCACAGATACGCAGTATTTT. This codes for CASSLGVSTDTQYF.

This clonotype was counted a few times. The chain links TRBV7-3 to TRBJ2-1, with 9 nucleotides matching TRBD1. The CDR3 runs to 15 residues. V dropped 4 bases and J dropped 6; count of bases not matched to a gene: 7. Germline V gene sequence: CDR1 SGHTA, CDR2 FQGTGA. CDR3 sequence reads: CASSYGDRAFNEQFF. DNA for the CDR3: TGTGCCAGCAGCTACGGGGACAGGGCCTTCAATGAGCAGTTCTTC.

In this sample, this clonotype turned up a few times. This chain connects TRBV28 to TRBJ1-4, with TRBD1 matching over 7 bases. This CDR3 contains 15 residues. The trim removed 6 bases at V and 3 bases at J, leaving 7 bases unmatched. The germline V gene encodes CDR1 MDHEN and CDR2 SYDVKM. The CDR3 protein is CASSPEGAANEKLFF. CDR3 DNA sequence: TGTGCCAGCAGCCCGGAGGGGGCGGCTAATGAAAAACTGTTTTTT.

CDR3 amino acids: CASATGAGAEAFF. The DNA for the CDR3 is TGTGCCAGCGCGACAGGGGCGGGGGCTGAAGCTTTCTTT. The chain combines TRBV12-3 or TRBV12-4 with TRBJ1-1, with 8 bases identical to TRBD1. V trimming: 8 bases; J trimming: 6 bases; junction bases outside the gene matches: 8. CDR3 length: 13 amino acids.

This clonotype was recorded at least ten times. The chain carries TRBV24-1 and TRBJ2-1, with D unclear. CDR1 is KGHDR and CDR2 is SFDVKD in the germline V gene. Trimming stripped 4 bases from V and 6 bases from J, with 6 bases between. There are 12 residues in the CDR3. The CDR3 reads CATSDPPNEQFF. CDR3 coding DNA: TGTGCCACCAGTGACCCCCCCAATGAGCAGTTCTTC.